This is a list of T cell receptor beta chains from one sample in a study of blood T cell repertoires in COVID-19. Using immunoSEQ multiplex PCR, the repertoire was profiled, and TCRdb retains in-frame clones only, with some absent. The data show roughly 46,000 clones, 88% seen once. Specimen: peripheral blood. These receptor sequences come from a man over 45 with active COVID-19. Each CDR3 is given with its conserved first and last residue. A D gene is named only where the DNA matches it firmly. The size of a clone is reported for some rows only, either as once, few or many, or as a class for expanded clones.

clone_size,d_call,j_call,v_call,cdr3_aa,cdr3_nt
.,TRBD2,TRBJ2-1,TRBV9,CASSGRLAGDNEQFF,TGTGCCAGCAGCGGTCGACTAGCGGGGGACAATGAGCAGTTCTTC
.,TRBD1,TRBJ1-5,TRBV6-5,CASRGTGGYQPQHF,TGTGCCAGCAGGGGGACAGGGGGTTATCAGCCCCAGCATTTT
.,.,TRBJ2-2,TRBV3-1/TRBV3-2,CASSLDTRSTGELFF,TGTGCCAGCAGTCTGGACACCCGAAGCACCGGGGAGCTGTTTTTT
.,TRBD2,TRBJ2-1,TRBV6-6,CASSRPSGSGNNEQFF,TGTGCCAGCAGCCGACCGAGCGGGAGTGGAAACAATGAGCAGTTCTTC
once,.,TRBJ2-5,TRBV5-6,CASSLADLVETQYF,TGTGCCAGCAGCTTGGCCGACCTAGTGGAGACCCAGTACTTC
.,TRBD2,TRBJ2-3,TRBV19,CASRGTSGTDTQYF,TGTGCCAGTAGGGGGACTAGCGGGACAGATACGCAGTATTTT
.,.,TRBJ1-1,TRBV18,CASSEGYTEAFF,TGTGCCAGCTCAGAGGGTTACACTGAAGCTTTCTTT
.,TRBD2,TRBJ2-1,TRBV15,CATSRGVAGGYNEQFF,TGTGCCACCAGCAGAGGAGTAGCGGGGGGTTACAATGAGCAGTTCTTC
.,.,TRBJ1-6,TRBV7-2,CASSSEPGNSPLHF,TGTGCCAGCAGCTCGGAACCGGGAAATTCACCCCTCCACTTT
.,.,TRBJ2-5,TRBV7-2,CASSLVGGGGETQYF,TGTGCCAGCAGCTTAGTCGGAGGGGGCGGGGAGACCCAGTACTTC
few,.,TRBJ1-4,TRBV6-5,CASSYGQHNEKLFF,TGTGCCAGCAGTTACGGGCAGCATAATGAAAAACTGTTTTTT
few,.,TRBJ1-2,TRBV9,CASSAQWTAYGYTF,TGTGCCAGCAGCGCTCAATGGACAGCCTATGGCTACACCTTC
.,TRBD2,TRBJ2-3,TRBV7-2,CASSVTSGPSTDTQYF,TGTGCCAGCAGCGTGACTAGCGGGCCTAGCACAGATACGCAGTATTTT
once,TRBD1,TRBJ1-5,TRBV19,CASNGGPGQGDNQPQHF,TGTGCCAGTAATGGGGGGCCGGGACAGGGGGACAATCAGCCCCAGCATTTT
.,TRBD1,TRBJ2-3,TRBV7-2,CASRQGATDTQYF,TGTGCCAGCAGACAGGGGGCGACAGATACGCAGTATTTT
.,TRBD2,TRBJ2-2,TRBV4-2,CASSQELAGGSTGELFF,TGTGCCAGCAGCCAAGAGCTAGCGGGGGGCTCCACCGGGGAGCTGTTTTTT
.,.,TRBJ2-3,TRBV9,CASSSHLLRGGTDTQYF,TGTGCCAGCAGCTCCCACTTACTGAGGGGGGGGACAGATACGCAGTATTTT
.,.,TRBJ2-7,TRBV5-6,CASSLWSGHLSYEQYF,TGTGCCAGCAGCTTGTGGTCGGGTCATCTCTCCTACGAGCAGTACTTC
.,.,TRBJ1-4,TRBV28,CASSLTGFLGDEKLFF,TGTGCCAGCAGTCTCACGGGGTTTCTGGGAGATGAAAAACTGTTTTTT